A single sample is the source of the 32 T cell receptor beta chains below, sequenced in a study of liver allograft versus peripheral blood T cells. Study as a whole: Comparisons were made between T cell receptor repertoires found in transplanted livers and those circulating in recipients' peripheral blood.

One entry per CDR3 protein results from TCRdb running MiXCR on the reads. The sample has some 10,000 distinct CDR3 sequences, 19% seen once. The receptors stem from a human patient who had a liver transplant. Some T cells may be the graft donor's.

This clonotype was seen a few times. The CDR3 nucleotides are TGTGCCAGCACTCTAGGACACAGCACCTACAATGAGCAGTTCTTC. Translating gives CASTLGHSTYNEQFF. The rearrangement uses TRBV6-1 and TRBJ2-1, with D possibly TRBD1 on 5 matching bases. Germline V gives CDR1 MNHNS, CDR2 SASEGT. The CDR3 runs 15 residues. V was shortened by 7 bases and J by 2 bases, with 15 bases between the two germline ends.

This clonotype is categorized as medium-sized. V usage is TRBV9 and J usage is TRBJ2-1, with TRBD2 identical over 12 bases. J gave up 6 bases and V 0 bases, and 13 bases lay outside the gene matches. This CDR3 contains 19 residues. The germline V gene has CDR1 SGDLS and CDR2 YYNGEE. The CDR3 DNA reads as TGTGCCAGCAGCGTAGGACTAGCGGGAGCTTATCTTACCGGCAATGAGCAGTTCTTC. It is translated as CASSVGLAGAYLTGNEQFF.

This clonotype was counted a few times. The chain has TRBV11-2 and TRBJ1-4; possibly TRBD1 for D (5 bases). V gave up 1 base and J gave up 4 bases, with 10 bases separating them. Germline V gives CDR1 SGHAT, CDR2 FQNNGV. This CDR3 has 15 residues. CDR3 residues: CASSLGGGFNEKLFF. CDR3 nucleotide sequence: TGTGCCAGCAGCTTAGGGGGGGGTTTTAATGAAAAACTGTTTTTT. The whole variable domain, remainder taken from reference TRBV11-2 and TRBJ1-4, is EAGVAQSPRYKIIEKRQSVAFWCNPISGHATLYWYQQILGQGPKLLIQFQNNGVVDDSQLPKDRFSAERLKGVDSTLKIQPAKLEDSAVYLCASSLGGGFNEKLFFGSGTQLSVL.

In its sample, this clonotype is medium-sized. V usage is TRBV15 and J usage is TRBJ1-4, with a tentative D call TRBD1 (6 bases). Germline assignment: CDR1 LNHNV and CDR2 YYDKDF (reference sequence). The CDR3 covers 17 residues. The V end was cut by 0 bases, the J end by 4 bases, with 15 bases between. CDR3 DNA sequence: TGTGCCACCAGCAGAGAAGCCGGCCTAGGGGGTAATGAAAAACTGTTTTTT. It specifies CATSREAGLGGNEKLFF.

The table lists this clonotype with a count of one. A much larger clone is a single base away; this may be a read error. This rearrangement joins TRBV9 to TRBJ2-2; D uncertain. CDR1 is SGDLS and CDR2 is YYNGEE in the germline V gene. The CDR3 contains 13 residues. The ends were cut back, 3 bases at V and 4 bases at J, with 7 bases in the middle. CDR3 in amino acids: CASSGVLTGELFF. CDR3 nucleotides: TGTGCCAGCAGCGGCGTCCTCACCGGGGAGCTGTTTTTT.

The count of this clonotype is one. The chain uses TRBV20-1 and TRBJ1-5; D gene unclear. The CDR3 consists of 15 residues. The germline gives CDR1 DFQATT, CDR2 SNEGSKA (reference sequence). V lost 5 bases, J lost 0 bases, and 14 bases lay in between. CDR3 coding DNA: TGCAGTGCTGGCCGCCAGATAGATAGCAATCAGCCCCAGCATTTT. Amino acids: CSAGRQIDSNQPQHF.

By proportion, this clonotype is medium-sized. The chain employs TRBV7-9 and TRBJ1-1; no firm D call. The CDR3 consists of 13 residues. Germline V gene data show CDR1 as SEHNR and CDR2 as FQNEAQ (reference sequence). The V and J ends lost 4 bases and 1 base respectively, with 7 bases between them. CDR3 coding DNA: TGTGCCAGCAGCTCCCAAACGAACACTGAAGCTTTCTTT. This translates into CASSSQTNTEAFF.

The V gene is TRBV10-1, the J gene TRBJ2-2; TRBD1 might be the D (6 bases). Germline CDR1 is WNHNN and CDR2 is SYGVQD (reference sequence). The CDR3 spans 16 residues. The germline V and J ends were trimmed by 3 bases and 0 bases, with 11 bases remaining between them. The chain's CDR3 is CASSDRRQANTGELFF. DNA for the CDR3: TGCGCCAGCAGTGATCGGAGACAGGCGAACACCGGGGAGCTGTTTTTT.

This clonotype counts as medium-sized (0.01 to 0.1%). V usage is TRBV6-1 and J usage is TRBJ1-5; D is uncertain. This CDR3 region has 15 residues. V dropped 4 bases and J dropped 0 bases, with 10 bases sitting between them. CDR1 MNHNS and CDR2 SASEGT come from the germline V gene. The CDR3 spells CASSVWADSNQPQHF. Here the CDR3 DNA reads TGTGCCAGCAGTGTCTGGGCCGATAGCAATCAGCCCCAGCATTTT.

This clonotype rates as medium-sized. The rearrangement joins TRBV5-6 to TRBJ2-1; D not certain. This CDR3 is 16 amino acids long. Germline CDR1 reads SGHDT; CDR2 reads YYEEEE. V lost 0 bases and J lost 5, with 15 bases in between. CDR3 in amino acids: CASSLARLGSNNEQFF. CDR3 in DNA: TGTGCCAGCAGCTTGGCCAGGCTAGGGTCAAACAATGAGCAGTTCTTC.

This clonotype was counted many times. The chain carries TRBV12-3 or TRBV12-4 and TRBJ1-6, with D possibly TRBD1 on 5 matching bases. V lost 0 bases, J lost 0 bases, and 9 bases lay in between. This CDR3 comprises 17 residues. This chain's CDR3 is CASSLAWGGSYNSPLHF. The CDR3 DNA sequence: TGTGCCAGCAGTTTAGCGTGGGGGGGCTCCTATAATTCACCCCTCCACTTT.

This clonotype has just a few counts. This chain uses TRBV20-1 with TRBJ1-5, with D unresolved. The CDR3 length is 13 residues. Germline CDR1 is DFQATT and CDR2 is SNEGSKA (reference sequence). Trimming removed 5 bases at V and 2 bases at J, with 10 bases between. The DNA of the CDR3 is TGCAGTGCTCGCCCCTCTGGCAATCAGCCCCAGCATTTT. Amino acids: CSARPSGNQPQHF.

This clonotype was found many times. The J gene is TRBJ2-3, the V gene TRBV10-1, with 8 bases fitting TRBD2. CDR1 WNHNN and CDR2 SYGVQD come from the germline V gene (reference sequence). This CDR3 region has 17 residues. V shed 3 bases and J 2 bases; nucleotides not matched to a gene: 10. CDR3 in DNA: TGCGCCAGCAGTGACCCTACAGGACTAGCCGACACAGATACGCAGTATTTT. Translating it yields CASSDPTGLADTDTQYF.

The CDR3 sequence is CASSTWTGGGSEQYF. CDR3 bases: TGTGCCAGCAGCACCTGGACAGGAGGGGGGTCCGAGCAGTACTTC. The chain links TRBV7-9 to TRBJ2-7, with D perhaps matching TRBD1 (7 bases). The germline CDR1 and CDR2 sequences are SEHNR and FQNEAQ (reference sequence). The CDR3 totals 15 residues. Trimming took 5 bases from V and 6 from J, leaving 20 bases between them.

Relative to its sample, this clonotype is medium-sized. The CDR3 DNA follows: TGTGCCAGTAGTACCACAGGGGGCATGAACACTGAAGCTTTCTTT. This translates into CASSTTGGMNTEAFF. The chain recombines TRBV19 with TRBJ1-1, with 9 bases aligning to TRBD1. Germline-derived CDR1 and CDR2 are LNHDA and SQIVND (reference sequence). The J segment lost 0 bases and the V segment lost 4 bases, leaving 3 bases of the junction unmatched. This CDR3 is 15 amino acids long.

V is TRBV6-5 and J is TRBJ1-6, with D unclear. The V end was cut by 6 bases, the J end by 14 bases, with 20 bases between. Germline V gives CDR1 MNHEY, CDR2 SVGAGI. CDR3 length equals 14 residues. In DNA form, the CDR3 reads TGTGCCAGCAGCCAAGCGCGGGTGGGGTCGGCCCTCCACTTT. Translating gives CASSQARVGSALHF.

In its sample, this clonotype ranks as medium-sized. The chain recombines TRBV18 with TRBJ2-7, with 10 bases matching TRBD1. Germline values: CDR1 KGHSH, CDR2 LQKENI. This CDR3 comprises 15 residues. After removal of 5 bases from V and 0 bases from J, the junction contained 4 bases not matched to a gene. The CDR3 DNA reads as TGTGCCAGCTCAGCGGGACAGGGGAGCTCCTACGAGCAGTACTTC. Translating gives CASSAGQGSSYEQYF.

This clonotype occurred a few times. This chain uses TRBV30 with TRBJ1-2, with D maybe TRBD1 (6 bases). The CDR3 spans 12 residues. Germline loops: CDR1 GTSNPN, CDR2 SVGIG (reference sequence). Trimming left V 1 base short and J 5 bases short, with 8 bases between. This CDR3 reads CAWSDQGYGYTF. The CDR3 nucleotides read TGTGCCTGGAGTGATCAGGGGTATGGCTACACCTTC.

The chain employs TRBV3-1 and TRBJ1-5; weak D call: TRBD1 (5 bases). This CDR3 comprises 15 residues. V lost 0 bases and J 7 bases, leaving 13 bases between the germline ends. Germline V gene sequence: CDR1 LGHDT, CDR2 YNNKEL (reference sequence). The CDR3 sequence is CASSQDLDSLQPQHF. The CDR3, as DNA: TGTGCCAGCAGCCAAGATCTAGACAGTCTCCAGCCCCAGCATTTT.

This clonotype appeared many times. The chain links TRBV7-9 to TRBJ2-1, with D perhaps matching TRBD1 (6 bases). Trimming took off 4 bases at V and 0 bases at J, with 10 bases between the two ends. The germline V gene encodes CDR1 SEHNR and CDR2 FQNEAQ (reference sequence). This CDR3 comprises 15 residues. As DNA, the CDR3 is TGTGCCAGCAGCTCTGGACAGTACTCCTACAATGAGCAGTTCTTC. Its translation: CASSSGQYSYNEQFF. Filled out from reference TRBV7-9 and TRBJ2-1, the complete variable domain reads DTGVSQNPRHKITKRGQNVTFRCDPISEHNRLYWYRQTLGQGPEFLTYFQNEAQLEKSRLLSDRFSAERPKGSFSTLEIQRTEQGDSAMYLCASSSGQYSYNEQFFGPGTRLTVL.

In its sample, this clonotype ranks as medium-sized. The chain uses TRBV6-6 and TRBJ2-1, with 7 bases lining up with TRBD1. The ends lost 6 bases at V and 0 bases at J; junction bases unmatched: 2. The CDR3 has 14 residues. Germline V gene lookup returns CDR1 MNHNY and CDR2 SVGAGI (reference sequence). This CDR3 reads CASRGDSSYNEQFF. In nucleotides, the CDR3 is TGTGCCAGCAGGGGGGACAGCTCCTACAATGAGCAGTTCTTC.

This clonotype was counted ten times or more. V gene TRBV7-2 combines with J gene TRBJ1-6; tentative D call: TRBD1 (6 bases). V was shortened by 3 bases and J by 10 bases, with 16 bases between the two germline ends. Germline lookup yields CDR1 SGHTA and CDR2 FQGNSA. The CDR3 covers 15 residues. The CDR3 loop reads CASSLSGAGGSPLHF. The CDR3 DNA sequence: TGTGCCAGCAGCTTGTCAGGGGCAGGCGGATCACCCCTCCACTTT.

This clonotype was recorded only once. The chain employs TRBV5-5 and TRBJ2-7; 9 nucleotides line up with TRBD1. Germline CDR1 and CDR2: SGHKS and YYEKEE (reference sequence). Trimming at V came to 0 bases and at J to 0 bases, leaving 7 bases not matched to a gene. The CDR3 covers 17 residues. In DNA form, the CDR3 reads TGTGCCAGCAGCTTGGGGACAGGGGAGGTATTCTCCTACGAGCAGTACTTC. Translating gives CASSLGTGEVFSYEQYF.

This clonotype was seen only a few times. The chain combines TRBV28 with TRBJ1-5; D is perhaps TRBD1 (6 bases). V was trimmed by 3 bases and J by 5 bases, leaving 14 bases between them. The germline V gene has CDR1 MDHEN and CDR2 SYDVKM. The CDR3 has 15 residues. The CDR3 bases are TGTGCCAGCAGTTTGGGACATCCGGCGGATCAGCCCCAGCATTTT. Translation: CASSLGHPADQPQHF.

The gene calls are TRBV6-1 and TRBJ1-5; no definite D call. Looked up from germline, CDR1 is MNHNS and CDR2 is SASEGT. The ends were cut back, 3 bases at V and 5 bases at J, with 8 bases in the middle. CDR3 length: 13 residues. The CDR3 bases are TGTGCCAGCAGTGATATTCCCCATCAGCCCCAGCATTTT. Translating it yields CASSDIPHQPQHF.

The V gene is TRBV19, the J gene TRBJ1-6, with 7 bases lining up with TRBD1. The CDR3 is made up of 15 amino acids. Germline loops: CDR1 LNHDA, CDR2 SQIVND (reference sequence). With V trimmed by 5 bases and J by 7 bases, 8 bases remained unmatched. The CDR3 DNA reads TGTGCCAGTAGTTCCCGACAGGGTGTAAATTCACCCCTCCACTTT. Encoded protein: CASSSRQGVNSPLHF.

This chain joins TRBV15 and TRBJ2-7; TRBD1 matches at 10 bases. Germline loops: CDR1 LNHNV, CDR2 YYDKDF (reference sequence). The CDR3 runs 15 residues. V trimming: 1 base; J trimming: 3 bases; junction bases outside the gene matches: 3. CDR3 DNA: TGTGCCACCAGCAGAGGGACAGGGGGTAGCTACGAGCAGTACTTC. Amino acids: CATSRGTGGSYEQYF.

CDR3 sequence (DNA): TGTGCCACCAGTGATGAACAGGGGGACATTACCTACGAGCAGTACTTC. It specifies CATSDEQGDITYEQYF. The V gene is TRBV24-1, the J gene TRBJ2-7, with 8 bases fitting TRBD1. The V segment lost 3 bases and the J segment 2 bases; nucleotides outside the gene matches: 8. This CDR3 is built from 16 residues. Germline CDR1 and CDR2: KGHDR and SFDVKD.

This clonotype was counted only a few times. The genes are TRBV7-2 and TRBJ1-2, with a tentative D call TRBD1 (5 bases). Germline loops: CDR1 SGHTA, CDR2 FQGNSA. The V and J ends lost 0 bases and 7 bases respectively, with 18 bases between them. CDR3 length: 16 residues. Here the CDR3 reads CASSLAYVGGTIGYTF. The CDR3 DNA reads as TGTGCCAGCAGCTTAGCATACGTCGGGGGGACGATTGGCTACACCTTC.

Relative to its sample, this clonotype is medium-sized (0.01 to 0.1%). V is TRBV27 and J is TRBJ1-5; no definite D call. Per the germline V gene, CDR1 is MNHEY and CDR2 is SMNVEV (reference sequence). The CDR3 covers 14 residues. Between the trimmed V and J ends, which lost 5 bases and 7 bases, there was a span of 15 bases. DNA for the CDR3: TGTGCCAGCAGTAAGACGGGTGCAAGGCAGCCCCAGCATTTT. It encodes CASSKTGARQPQHF.

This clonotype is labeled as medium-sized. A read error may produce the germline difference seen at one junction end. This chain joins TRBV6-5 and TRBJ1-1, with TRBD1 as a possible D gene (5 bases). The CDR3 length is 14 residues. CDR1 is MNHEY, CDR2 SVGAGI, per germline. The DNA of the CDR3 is TGTGCCACCAGTTACGGGGGGAAGAACACTGAAGCTTTCTTT. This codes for CATSYGGKNTEAFF.

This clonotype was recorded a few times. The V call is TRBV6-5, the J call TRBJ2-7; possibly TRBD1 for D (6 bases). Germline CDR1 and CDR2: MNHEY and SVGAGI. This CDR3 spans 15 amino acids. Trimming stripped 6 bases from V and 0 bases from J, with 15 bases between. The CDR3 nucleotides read TGTGCCAGCAGCCGGACAGAGTCTTTCTCCTACGAGCAGTACTTC. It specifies CASSRTESFSYEQYF.